This note documents a single TCR beta chain sequence. No antigen is known for it. The data belong to a study of cytomegalovirus exposure and HLA in healthy donors. The trim removed 6 bases at V and 4 bases at J, leaving 7 bases unmatched. The CDR3 contains 15 residues. CDR1 is MDHEN and CDR2 is SYDVKM in the germline V gene. The PCR used 60 Vbeta and 13 Jbeta primers. Original data processing: Per a later analysis, the number of unique TCR beta chains was about 78 million, of which roughly 10 million were shared. Method: immunoSEQ multiplex PCR; TCRdb's copy keeps in-frame clones and lacks some. From that table come the V and J calls and clone size; the DNA was used to work out D and trimming. This table lists about 32,000 clones. Among the donors, all were healthy bone marrow donors. Study-wide findings and caveats: Judged likely to be a sequencing artifact was a cluster of highly shared sequence variants. Later analysis identified 15,000 to 20,000 TCR beta sequences associated with HLA alleles, using a false discovery rate threshold of 0.05.

This TCR derives from a female donor in good health and CMV-seronegative. The specimen was PBMCs. The chain recombines TRBV28 with TRBJ1-5, with TRBD1 identical over 9 bases. The CDR3 sequence: CASRRRQGGNQPQHF. The CDR3 region has the DNA TGTGCCAGCAGACGCCGACAGGGGGGTAATCAGCCCCAGCATTTT.